Given below is one TCR delta chain in context. This clone was seen a handful of times. Its antigen remains unidentified. This probably arose from a read error, given a far larger clone one base away. This specimen includes other DNA sequences encoding the same CDR3. The data derive from a study of gamma-delta chains in newborns, infants, children (dated by TCRdb to between 2018 and 2020). As for the study more broadly: According to the study title, microbial exposure causes polyclonal expansion of innate gammadelta T cells right after birth. How innate gammadelta T cell populations in human newborns were shaped by microbial exposure immediately after birth was investigated in the study.

The CDR3 covers 15 residues, taking in both the cysteine and the phenylalanine. Only the CDR3 part of the read is kept: 45 bases, read in frame from the first base. CDR1 and CDR2, per the germline V gene, are GEAIGNYY and EKD. Trimming accounts for 3 bases at V and 4 bases at J, while the number of junction bases matched to no gene is 5. The sequencer was an Illumina MiSeq. In TCRdb, clones were called once more from the public reads by CATT, and rows of identical DNA were later combined. For this sample the table gives roughly 3,000 delta-chain clones, of which about 0.63% were detected only once. The biggest ten clones account for more than 12% of the sample.

Rearrangement joined TRDV2 to TRDJ2, with TRDD3 matching 9 junction bases. Sequencing input: blood. The TCR originated in a child who was a newborn, infant or young child, either healthy, febrile or measles-vaccinated (not recorded which). The CDR3 region reads CACDVLGDTTAQLFF. At the DNA level, the sequence is TGTGCCTGTGACGTACTGGGGGACACGACAGCACAACTCTTCTTT.